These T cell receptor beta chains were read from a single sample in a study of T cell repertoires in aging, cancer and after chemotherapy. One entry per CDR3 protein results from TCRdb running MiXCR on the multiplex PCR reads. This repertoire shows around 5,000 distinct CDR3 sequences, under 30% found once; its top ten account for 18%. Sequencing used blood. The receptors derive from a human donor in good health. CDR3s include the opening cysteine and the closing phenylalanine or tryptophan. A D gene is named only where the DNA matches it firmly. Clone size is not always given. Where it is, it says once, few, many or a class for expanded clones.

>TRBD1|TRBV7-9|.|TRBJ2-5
TGTGCCAGCAGCTTAGGACAGGGGGCGAGGGAGACCCAGTACTTC
CASSLGQGARETQYF
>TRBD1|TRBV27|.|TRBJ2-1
TGTGCCAGCAGTTTGGGTCCGGGACAGGCCTATGAGCAGTTCTTC
CASSLGPGQAYEQFF
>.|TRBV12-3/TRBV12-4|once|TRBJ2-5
TGTGCCAGCAGTTTGGGGACCCTCTCCTACAATGAGCAGTACTTC
CASSLGTLSYNEQYF
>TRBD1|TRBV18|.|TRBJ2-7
TGTGCCAGCTCACCACGGACAGGGAACGAGCAGTACTTC
CASSPRTGNEQYF
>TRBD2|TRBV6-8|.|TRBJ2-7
TGTGCCAGCAGAACAACCGGGCGGGGGGCCTACGAGCAGTACTTC
CASRTTGRGAYEQYF
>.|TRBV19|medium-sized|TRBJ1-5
TGTGCCAGTAGTATAGGGTTAAGGGGCAATCAGCCCCAGCATTTT
CASSIGLRGNQPQHF
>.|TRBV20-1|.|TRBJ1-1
TGCAGTGCTAGCCCCGCCTCCGGGAGGGGAATGAACACTGAAGCTTTCTTT
CSASPASGRGMNTEAFF
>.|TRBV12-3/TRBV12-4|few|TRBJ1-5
TGTGCCAGCAGTTTACTCCCGGACAGTAGTACCAATCAGCCCCAGCATTTT
CASSLLPDSSTNQPQHF
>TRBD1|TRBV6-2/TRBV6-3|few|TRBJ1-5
TGTGCCAGCAGTACCTTAAACAGGGGGGTTGATCAGCCCCAGCATTTT
CASSTLNRGVDQPQHF
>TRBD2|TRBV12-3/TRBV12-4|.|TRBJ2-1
TGTGCCAGCAGCGGTAGCGGGAGCAACAACTCCTACAATGAGCAGTTCTTC
CASSGSGSNNSYNEQFF
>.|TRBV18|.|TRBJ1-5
TGTGCCAGCATTTCCCCCCCATTAGACAGCAATCAGCCCCAGCATTTT
CASISPPLDSNQPQHF
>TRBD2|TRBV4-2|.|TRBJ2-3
TGTGCCAGCAGCCAAGAGCTAGCGGGAGGGCCAGATACGCAGTATTTT
CASSQELAGGPDTQYF
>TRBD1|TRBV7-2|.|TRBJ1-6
TGTGCCAGCAGCTTCGGGACAGGGCGTGTGAGGTCACCCCTCCACTTT
CASSFGTGRVRSPLHF
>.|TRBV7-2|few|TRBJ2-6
TGTGCCAGCAGCTTAGTCGGGGGGCGTCCCTCCAACGTCCTGACTTTC
CASSLVGGRPSNVLTF
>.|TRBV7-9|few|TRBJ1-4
TGTGCCAGCAGCTTAGCGGGGGGAGGCCAAGAAAAACTGTTTTTT
CASSLAGGGQEKLFF
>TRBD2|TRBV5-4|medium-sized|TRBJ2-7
TGTGCCAGCTCTCCAGGACTAGGCTCCTACGAGCAGTACTTC
CASSPGLGSYEQYF
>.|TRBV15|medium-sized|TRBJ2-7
TGTGCCACCAGCAACATCGGGAGCCAGTACTTC
CATSNIGSQYF
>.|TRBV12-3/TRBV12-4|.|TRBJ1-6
TGTGCCAGCAGTTTACACCGTCGGGGGGGTCTTTTAAGCTCCTATAATTCACCCCTCCACTTT
CASSLHRRGGLLSSYNSPLHF
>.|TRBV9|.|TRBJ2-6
TGTGCCAGCAGCGTGATTGGGGCCAACGTCCTGACTTTC
CASSVIGANVLTF
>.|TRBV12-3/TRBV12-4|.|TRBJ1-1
TGTGCCAGCAGTTTACGACAAGACACTGAAGCTTTCTTT
CASSLRQDTEAFF
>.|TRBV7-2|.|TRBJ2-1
TGTGCCAGCAGCTCACCGGTACGGGCCTCCGATGAGCAGTTCTTC
CASSSPVRASDEQFF
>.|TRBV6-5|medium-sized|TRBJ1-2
TGTGCCAGCAGTTACGGGCGGTGGAACTATGGCTACACCTTC
CASSYGRWNYGYTF
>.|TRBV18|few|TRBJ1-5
TGTGCCAGCCAAACGACAGGTAATCAGCCCCAGCATTTT
CASQTTGNQPQHF
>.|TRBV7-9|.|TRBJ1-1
TGTGCCAGCAGCTTGGGGATGGGTACTGAAGCTTTCTTT
CASSLGMGTEAFF
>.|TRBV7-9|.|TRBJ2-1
TGTGCCAGCAGCTCCACCAATGGGTACAATGAGCAGTTCTTC
CASSSTNGYNEQFF
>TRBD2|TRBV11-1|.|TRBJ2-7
TGTGCCAGCCAGCGGGAGTGGGGGCTTGACGAGCAGTACTTC
CASQREWGLDEQYF
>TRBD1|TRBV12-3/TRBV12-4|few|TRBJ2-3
TGTGCCAGCAGCGAGGACAGGGGAACAGATACGCAGTATTTT
CASSEDRGTDTQYF
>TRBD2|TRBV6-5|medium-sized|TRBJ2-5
TGTGCCAGCAGCCCACTAGCGGGGGGTCAAGAGACCCAGTACTTC
CASSPLAGGQETQYF
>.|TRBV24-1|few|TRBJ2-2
TGTGCCACCAGTGATCCCTCCAGGGGGGAGAACACCGGGGAGCTGTTTTTT
CATSDPSRGENTGELFF
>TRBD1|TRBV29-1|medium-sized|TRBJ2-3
TGCAGCGTTGTGGCAAACAGGGGTCTCACAGATACGCAGTATTTT
CSVVANRGLTDTQYF
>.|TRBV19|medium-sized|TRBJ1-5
TGTGCCAGTACACCGACCCCGGGGGAAGGCAATCAGCCCCAGCATTTT
CASTPTPGEGNQPQHF
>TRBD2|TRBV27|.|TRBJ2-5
TGTGCCAGCAGCGTAGGTTTCCTAGCGGGGGAGGGGGTCCAAGAGACCCAGTACTTC
CASSVGFLAGEGVQETQYF
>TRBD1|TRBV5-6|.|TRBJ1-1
TGCGCCAGCAGCTTGGGGGACAGAAATGAAGCTTTCTTT
CASSLGDRNEAFF
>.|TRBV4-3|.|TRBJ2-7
TGCGCCAGCAGCCTTACCGGGACAACCGGCCCCGAGCAGTACTTC
CASSLTGTTGPEQYF
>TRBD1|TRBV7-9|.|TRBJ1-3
TGTGCCAGCAGCTCGGGACAGGGGGTTATTTACTCTGGAAACACCATATATTTT
CASSSGQGVIYSGNTIYF
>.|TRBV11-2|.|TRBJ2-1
TGTGCCAGCAGCTTAGCGCACAGTCCGTTGTATGAGCAGTTCTTC
CASSLAHSPLYEQFF
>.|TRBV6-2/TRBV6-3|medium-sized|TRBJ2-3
TGTGCCAGCAGTTACTCGAGCACAGATACGCAGTATTTT
CASSYSSTDTQYF
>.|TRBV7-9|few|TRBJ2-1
TGTGCCAGCAGCTTTGGGGGGCGCGGCAATGAGCAGTTCTTC
CASSFGGRGNEQFF
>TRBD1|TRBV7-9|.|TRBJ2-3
TGTGCCAGCAGCCCGGGACAGGGGGCTTCAGATACGCAGTATTTT
CASSPGQGASDTQYF
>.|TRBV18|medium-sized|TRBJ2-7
TGTGCCAGCTCACCACCCGGCCCGCCCTACGAGCAGTACTTC
CASSPPGPPYEQYF
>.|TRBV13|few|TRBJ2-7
TGTGCCAGCAGCTTCGAGATCTCCGAGCAGTACTTC
CASSFEISEQYF
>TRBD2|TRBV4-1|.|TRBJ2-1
TGCGCCAGCAGCCAAGAATTTAGCGGGGGGTACAATGAGCAGTTCTTC
CASSQEFSGGYNEQFF
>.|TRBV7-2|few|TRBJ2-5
TGTGCCAGCAGCTTAAGGGCGGATCAAGAGACCCAGTACTTC
CASSLRADQETQYF